These 18 T cell receptor beta chains came from one sample sequenced in a study of molecular identifiers for immune sequencing clone quantification. MiXCR was run by TCRdb on the PCR reads, yielding one entry per CDR3 protein. The sample includes 70,000 to 90,000 distinct CDR3 sequences, approximately 22% seen only once; the top ten take 0.85% to 1.2%. Sequencing was performed on naive CD8+ T cells from blood, with Jurkat cell RNA spiked in. Regarding subset: FACS-sorted CD8+CD4-CCR7+CD45RA+ naive T cells. The receptors come from a human donor in good health. Some libraries in this study had Jurkat cell RNA spiked in.

The V gene is TRBV4-1, the J gene TRBJ2-2; 7 nucleotides line up with TRBD2. This CDR3 is 17 amino acids long. Germline CDR1 MGHRA, CDR2 YSYEKL. After removal of 1 base from V and 5 bases from J, the junction contained 10 bases not matched to a gene. CDR3 coding DNA: TGCGCCAGCAGCCAAGTCGGTGCGGGGGTTGGTACCGGGGAGCTGTTTTTT. As protein: CASSQVGAGVGTGELFF.

V usage is TRBV19 and J usage is TRBJ2-1; D unresolved. There are 14 residues in the CDR3. Per the germline V gene, CDR1 is LNHDA and CDR2 is SQIVND (reference sequence). The V end was cut by 2 bases, the J end by 3 bases, with 8 bases between. The CDR3 here is CASSITMDYNEQFF. CDR3 bases: TGTGCCAGTAGTATAACCATGGACTACAATGAGCAGTTCTTC. Based on the CDR3 plus reference TRBV19 and TRBJ2-1, the full variable domain is DGGITQSPKYLFRKEGQNVTLSCEQNLNHDAMYWYRQDPGQGLRLIYYSQIVNDFQKGDIAEGYSVSREKKESFPLTVTSAQKNPTAFYLCASSITMDYNEQFFGPGTRLTVL.

This clonotype was recorded many times. V usage is TRBV7-9 and J usage is TRBJ2-7; 10 bases agree with TRBD1. The germline gives CDR1 SEHNR, CDR2 FQNEAQ (reference sequence). V lost 5 bases and J lost 2; bases outside the gene matches: 6. This CDR3 has 15 residues. CDR3 nucleotides: TGTGCCAGCAGCCCAGGGACAGGGGCGACCTACGAGCAGTACTTC. This translates into CASSPGTGATYEQYF.

This clonotype has a count of ten or more. J is TRBJ1-6 and V is TRBV5-5; D is unresolved. The V and J ends lost 5 bases and 0 bases respectively, with 15 bases between them. This CDR3 has 17 amino acids. Germline assignment: CDR1 SGHKS and CDR2 YYEKEE (reference sequence). The CDR3: CASRQRASSSYNSPLHF. The CDR3, as DNA: TGTGCCAGCAGACAGAGGGCCTCTTCCTCCTATAATTCACCCCTCCACTTT.

With regard to this clonotype: This clone may be a read error of a much larger clone one base away. This chain connects TRBV2 to TRBJ2-2; D possibly uses TRBD1 or TRBD2 (5 bases each). The length of the CDR3 is 13 residues. Germline assignment: CDR1 SNHLY and CDR2 FYNNEI. The CDR3 bases are TGTGCCACCCGGGACGGGAACGCCGGGGAGCTGTTTTTT. Translation gives CATRDGNAGELFF.

On this clonotype: At one boundary the junction diverges from the germline segment, which might be a read error. J is TRBJ1-5 and V is TRBV11-2; D unresolved. The CDR3 runs 16 residues. CDR1 is SGHAT and CDR2 is FQNNGV in the germline V gene. The CDR3 DNA is TGTGCCAGCAGCTTAGTGGCACACTATAGCGATCAGCCCCAGCATTTT. Its translation is CASSLVAHYSDQPQHF.

This clonotype was recorded at least ten times. V is TRBV9 and J is TRBJ2-3; D uncertain. Trimming left V 3 bases short and J 4 bases short, with 12 bases between. This CDR3 contains 14 residues. Germline values: CDR1 SGDLS, CDR2 YYNGEE. CDR3 nucleotide sequence: TGTGCCAGCAGCGAGCGAGATATTCCAGATACGCAGTATTTT. Encoded protein: CASSERDIPDTQYF.

This clonotype was recorded once. This chain uses TRBV12-3 or TRBV12-4 with TRBJ2-2; 9 positions match TRBD2. CDR3 size: 16 residues. Trimming at V came to 5 bases and at J to 5 bases, leaving 9 bases not matched to a gene. The CDR3 region is CASSDKGTSPTGELFF. The CDR3 coding sequence is TGTGCCAGCAGTGATAAAGGGACTAGCCCAACCGGGGAGCTGTTTTTT.

The chain employs TRBV12-3 or TRBV12-4 and TRBJ2-1; D is perhaps TRBD1 (6 bases). Trimming shortened V by 3 bases and J by 8 bases, and 8 bases separated the two germline ends. This CDR3 comprises 12 residues. The DNA of the CDR3 is TGTGCCAGCAGTTTTGAGGGGGATGAGCAGTTCTTC. It is translated as CASSFEGDEQFF.

This clonotype has just one count. This may arise from a read error, as a much more abundant clone is one base away. The gene calls are TRBV5-6 and TRBJ2-7, with 7 bases identical to TRBD2. The CDR3 contains 15 residues. Germline CDR1 is SGHDT and CDR2 is YYEEEE. The DNA of the CDR3 is TGTGTCAGCAGCTCGTCTCTAGCGGCCTCCTACGAGCAGTACTTC. This sequence encodes CVSSSSLAASYEQYF. The full variable domain, in which reference TRBV5-6 and TRBJ2-7 provide the parts outside the CDR3, is DAGVTQSPTHLIKTRGQQVTLRCSPKSGHDTVSWYQQALGQGPQFIFQYYEEEERQRGNFPDRFSGHQFPNYSSELNVNALLLGDSALYLCVSSSSLAASYEQYFGPGTRLTVT.

Remarks on this clonotype: A much larger clone differs by one base, so this may be a read error. The chain recombines TRBV14 with TRBJ2-5; tentative D call: TRBD2 (6 bases). V was shortened by 2 bases and J by 2 bases, with 12 bases between the two germline ends. Germline loops: CDR1 SGHDN, CDR2 FVKESK. The CDR3 has 15 residues. The CDR3 loop is CASSQSGDRQETQYF. Written as DNA, the CDR3 is TGTGCCAGCAGCCAATCGGGAGATCGGCAAGAGACCCAGTACTTC.

This clonotype was detected only a few times. This chain links TRBV7-3 with TRBJ1-6; D is unclear. The V gene's germline CDR1 is SGHTA and CDR2 FQGTGA. Trimming removed 0 bases from V and 0 bases from J, with 12 bases in between. CDR3 size: 18 residues. CDR3 loop: CASSLTVYGSSYNSPLHF. CDR3 sequence (DNA): TGTGCCAGCAGCTTAACGGTTTATGGTAGCTCCTATAATTCACCCCTCCACTTT.

In its sample, this clonotype was seen a few times. The chain is built from TRBV30 and TRBJ2-7; D is uncertain. Germline V lookup: CDR1 GTSNPN, CDR2 SVGIG (reference sequence). This CDR3 has 12 residues. Trimming shortened V by 1 base and J by 0 bases, and 4 bases separated the two germline ends. CDR3 residues: CAWSAVSYEQYF. The CDR3 DNA reads as TGTGCCTGGAGTGCAGTCTCCTACGAGCAGTACTTC. Variable domain in full (rest from reference TRBV30 and TRBJ2-7): SQTIHQWPATLVQPVGSPLSLECTVEGTSNPNLYWYRQAAGRGLQLLFYSVGIGQISSEVPQNLSASRPQDRQFILSSKKLLLSDSGFYLCAWSAVSYEQYFGPGTRLTVT.

This clonotype was seen repeatedly, ten times or more. The chain is built from TRBV7-9 and TRBJ1-1; no definite D call. With 1 base removed from V and 7 bases from J, the gap between germline ends came to 10 bases. Germline V gene sequence: CDR1 SEHNR, CDR2 FQNEAQ (reference sequence). The length of the CDR3 is 13 residues. This chain's CDR3 is CASSLGVGVEAFF. The CDR3 coding sequence is TGTGCCAGCAGCTTAGGGGTCGGGGTTGAAGCTTTCTTT.

Note on this clonotype: A much larger clone differs by one base, so this may be a read error. The rearrangement uses TRBV20-1 and TRBJ2-7; TRBD2 is a possible D gene (6 bases). Germline V gene lookup returns CDR1 DFQATT and CDR2 SNEGSKA (reference sequence). This CDR3 is 15 amino acids long. Trimming left V 0 bases short and J 0 bases short, with 12 bases between. In DNA form, the CDR3 reads TGCAGTGCTAGAGATGGAGGGGAGAGCTCCTACGAGCAGTACTTC. This sequence encodes CSARDGGESSYEQYF.

As regards this clonotype: A much larger clonotype is one base distant, so this may be a read error. This chain links TRBV7-9 with TRBJ2-3; 10 bases are a match to TRBD2. V lost 4 bases and J lost 0; bases outside the gene matches: 7. Looked up from germline, CDR1 is SEHNR and CDR2 is FQNEAQ (reference sequence). The CDR3 covers 17 residues. The CDR3 loop reads CASSSGLANTSTDTQYF. The CDR3 coding sequence is TGTGCCAGCAGCTCGGGACTAGCGAATACTAGCACAGATACGCAGTATTTT.

This clonotype was found many times. The chain combines TRBV7-2 with TRBJ1-1; D is ambiguous. The V and J ends lost 3 bases and 2 bases respectively, with 7 bases between them. The germline gives CDR1 SGHTA, CDR2 FQGNSA. This CDR3 spans 13 amino acids. The CDR3 sequence is CASSFEPNTEAFF. Here the CDR3 DNA reads TGTGCCAGCAGCTTTGAACCTAACACTGAAGCTTTCTTT.

This clonotype showed up many times. The gene calls are TRBV30 and TRBJ2-7; D possibly matches TRBD1 or TRBD2 (5 bases each). The CDR3 has 13 amino acids. V lost 1 base and J lost 6, with 13 bases in between. The germline CDR1 and CDR2 sequences are GTSNPN and SVGIG (reference sequence). The CDR3 is CAWSALGVSEQYF. In nucleotides, the CDR3 is TGTGCCTGGAGTGCCTTGGGGGTAAGCGAGCAGTACTTC.